The 23 T cell receptor beta chains reported below all come from one sample, sequenced in a study of T cells expressing NK-cell markers. TCRdb re-called the 5' RACE reads and gives one entry per CDR3 protein, without DNA. The sample totals 350,000 to 450,000 distinct CDR3 sequences. Input material: blood T cells: a sorted CD56 or NKG2C T cell subset, CD4+ or CD8+ T cells, or bulk PBMC T cells (not recorded which). These receptors were collected from a man aged 18 to 69 in good health.

The chain links TRBV2 to TRBJ2-3. Germline V gene data show CDR1 as SNHLY and CDR2 as FYNNEI. The CDR3 contains 14 residues. The CDR3 loop is CASRAEPSTDTQYF.

The rearrangement joins TRBV20-1 to TRBJ2-5; TCRdb's D call of TRBD2 is untestable without DNA. Germline V CDR1 and CDR2: DFQATT, SNEGSKA (reference sequence). The CDR3 is 12 amino acids. CDR3: CSARAGSETQYF.

The chain is built from TRBV7-2 and TRBJ2-7; with no DNA, the TCRdb D assignment of TRBD2 cannot be verified. CDR3 length: 16 amino acids. The V gene's germline CDR1 is SGHTA and CDR2 FQGNSA. This chain's CDR3 is CASSFATSGASYEQYF.

The chain recombines TRBV5-1 with TRBJ2-7; absent DNA, TCRdb's TRBD2 call cannot be checked. Germline assignment: CDR1 SGHRS and CDR2 YFSETQ. This CDR3 comprises 13 residues. CDR3 sequence: CASSYYSGGEQYF.

The V call is TRBV6-5, the J call TRBJ1-4; the D call from TCRdb, TRBD1, cannot be confirmed without DNA. The CDR3 covers 16 residues. Germline lookup yields CDR1 MNHEY and CDR2 SVGAGI. CDR3: CASSYGGAGVGGKLFF.

The chain employs TRBV12-3 or TRBV12-4 and TRBJ2-2; TCRdb calls TRBD1, which cannot be checked without DNA. This CDR3 is built from 16 residues. The CDR3 here is CASSVGTGGSTGELFF.

This rearrangement joins TRBV20-1 to TRBJ2-7; without DNA, the TCRdb call of TRBD1 cannot be checked. Germline V gene lookup returns CDR1 DFQATT and CDR2 SNEGSKA (reference sequence). This CDR3 has 14 amino acids. The CDR3: CSARVTGAEYEQYF.

The chain employs TRBV7-2 and TRBJ1-1; no DNA is available, so the TRBD1 call from TCRdb remains unchecked. The CDR3 is 15 amino acids. In germline, CDR1 is SGHTA, CDR2 FQGNSA. This chain's CDR3 is CASSPRTVRNTEAFF.

The rearrangement joins TRBV4-2 to TRBJ1-4. The CDR3 extends over 14 amino acids. CDR1 and CDR2 (germline): LGHNA, YNFKEQ. CDR3 amino acids: CASSQDYTNEKLFF.

This chain joins TRBV5-6 and TRBJ2-7; the TRBD2 assignment by TCRdb is unverifiable without DNA. The CDR3 has 16 residues. Germline-derived CDR1 and CDR2 are SGHDT and YYEEEE. CDR3 amino acids: CASSLQSTLSSSRWYF.

The V gene is TRBV12-3 or TRBV12-4, the J gene TRBJ2-5. The CDR3 runs 14 residues. The CDR3 loop reads CASSLGFYQETQYF.

The rearrangement joins TRBV20-1 to TRBJ2-2; the TCRdb call, TRBD1, lacks DNA for checking. The CDR3 sequence is 16 residues long. Germline V gene data show CDR1 as DFQATT and CDR2 as SNEGSKA (reference sequence). CDR3 amino acids: CSARDKGQPFGRELFF.

The chain employs TRBV18 and TRBJ2-6. CDR1 and CDR2 (germline): KGHSH, LQKENI. There are 15 residues in the CDR3. The CDR3 here is CASSLQGHGANVLTF.

The chain uses TRBV20-1 and TRBJ2-3; lacking DNA, the TRBD1 call made by TCRdb goes unchecked. The germline V gene encodes CDR1 DFQATT and CDR2 SNEGSKA (reference sequence). CDR3 length equals 14 residues. Here the CDR3 reads CSAREGGRTDTQYF.

The V and J genes are TRBV20-1 and TRBJ1-6; without DNA, the TCRdb call of TRBD1 cannot be checked. CDR3 size: 14 residues. Looked up from germline, CDR1 is DFQATT and CDR2 is SNEGSKA (reference sequence). This chain's CDR3 is CSARVTGGGSPLHF.

The gene calls are TRBV18 and TRBJ2-7; TCRdb's D call of TRBD1 is untestable without DNA. The CDR3 totals 13 residues. CDR1 is KGHSH, CDR2 LQKENI, per germline. The CDR3 protein is CASSRTVPSEQYF.

The chain combines TRBV5-1 with TRBJ1-1; TCRdb's D call of TRBD1 is untestable without DNA. Germline V gene lookup returns CDR1 SGHRS and CDR2 YFSETQ. CDR3 size: 14 residues. CDR3 residues: CASKLDRVGTEAFF.

CDR3: CASRGTATSIYF. The chain uses TRBV6-6 and TRBJ1-3; TCRdb names TRBD1, which stays unverified in the absence of DNA. Germline values: CDR1 MNHNY, CDR2 SVGAGI (reference sequence). This CDR3 is 12 amino acids long.

This rearrangement joins TRBV12-3 or TRBV12-4 to TRBJ2-7; absent DNA, TCRdb's TRBD2 call cannot be checked. The CDR3 has 15 residues. The CDR3 sequence is CASSLRLAYPLEQYF.

The gene calls are TRBV7-2 and TRBJ2-1; TCRdb selects TRBD2, and the lack of DNA leaves this call unchecked. This CDR3 spans 16 amino acids. Germline CDR1 and CDR2: SGHTA and FQGNSA. CDR3: CASSLRKGLSYNEQFF.

This chain links TRBV20-1 with TRBJ1-5. The CDR3 covers 14 residues. Germline-derived CDR1 and CDR2 are DFQATT and SNEGSKA (reference sequence). The CDR3 here is CSASPQYSNQPQHF.

The chain couples TRBV27 to TRBJ2-3; TCRdb picks TRBD2, but there is no DNA to check that call. The CDR3 runs to 16 residues. CDR1 MNHEY and CDR2 SMNVEV come from the germline V gene (reference sequence). The CDR3 protein is CASSYLAGGVADTQYF.

This chain connects TRBV6-6 to TRBJ1-6; the D call of TRBD1 rests on TCRdb alone, since no DNA is present to check it. The germline V gene has CDR1 MNHNY and CDR2 SVGAGI (reference sequence). CDR3 length: 12 amino acids. This chain's CDR3 is CASSYDTGPLHF.